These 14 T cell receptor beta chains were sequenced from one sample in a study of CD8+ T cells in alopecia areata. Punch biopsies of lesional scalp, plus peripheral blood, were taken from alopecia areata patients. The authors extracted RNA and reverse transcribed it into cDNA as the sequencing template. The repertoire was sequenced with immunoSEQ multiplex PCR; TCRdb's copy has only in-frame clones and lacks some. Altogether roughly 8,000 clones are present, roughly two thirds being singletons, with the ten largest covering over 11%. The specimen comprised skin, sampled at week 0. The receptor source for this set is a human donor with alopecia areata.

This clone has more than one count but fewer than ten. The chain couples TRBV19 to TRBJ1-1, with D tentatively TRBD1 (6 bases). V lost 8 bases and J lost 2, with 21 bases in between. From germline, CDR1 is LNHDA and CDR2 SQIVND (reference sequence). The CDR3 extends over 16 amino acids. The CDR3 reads CASHLRKGHANTEAFF. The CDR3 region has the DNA TGTGCCAGTCACCTCCGAAAGGGACATGCTAACACTGAAGCTTTCTTT.

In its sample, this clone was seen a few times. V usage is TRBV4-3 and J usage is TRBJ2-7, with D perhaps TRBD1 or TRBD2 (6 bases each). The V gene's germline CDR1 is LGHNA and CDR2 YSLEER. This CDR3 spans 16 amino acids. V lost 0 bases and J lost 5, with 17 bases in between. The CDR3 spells CASSQEVGGRANEQYF. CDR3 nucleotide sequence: TGCGCCAGCAGCCAAGAGGTCGGGGGCAGGGCGAACGAGCAGTACTTC.

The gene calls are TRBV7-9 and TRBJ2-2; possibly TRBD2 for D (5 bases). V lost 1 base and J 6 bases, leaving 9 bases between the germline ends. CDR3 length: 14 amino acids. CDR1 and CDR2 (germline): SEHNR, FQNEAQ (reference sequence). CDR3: CASSLEVEAGELFF. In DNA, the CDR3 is TGTGCCAGCAGCTTAGAAGTGGAGGCCGGGGAGCTGTTTTTT.

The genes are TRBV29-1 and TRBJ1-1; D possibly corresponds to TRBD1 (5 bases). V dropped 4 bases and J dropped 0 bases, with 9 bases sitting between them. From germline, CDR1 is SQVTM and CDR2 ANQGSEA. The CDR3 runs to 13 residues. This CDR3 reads CSVVGRVNTEAFF. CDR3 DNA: TGCAGCGTTGTGGGCAGGGTGAACACTGAAGCTTTCTTT.

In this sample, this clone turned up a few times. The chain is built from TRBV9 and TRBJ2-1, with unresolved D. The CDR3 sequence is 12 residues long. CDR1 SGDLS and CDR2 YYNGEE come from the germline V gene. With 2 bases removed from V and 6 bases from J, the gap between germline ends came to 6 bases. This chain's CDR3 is CASSVRSNEQFF. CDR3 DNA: TGTGCCAGCAGCGTCCGATCCAATGAGCAGTTCTTC.

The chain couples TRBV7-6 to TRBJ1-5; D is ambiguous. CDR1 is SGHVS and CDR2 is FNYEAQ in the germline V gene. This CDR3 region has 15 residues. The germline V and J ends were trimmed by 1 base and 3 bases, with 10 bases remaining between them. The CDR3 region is CASSLGGGFNQPQHF. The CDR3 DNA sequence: TGTGCCAGCAGCTTAGGAGGTGGGTTCAATCAGCCCCAGCATTTT.

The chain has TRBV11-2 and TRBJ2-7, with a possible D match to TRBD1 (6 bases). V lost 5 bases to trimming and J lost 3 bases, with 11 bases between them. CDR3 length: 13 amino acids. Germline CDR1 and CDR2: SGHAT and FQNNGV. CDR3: CASSLTGDYEQYF. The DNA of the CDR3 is TGTGCCAGCAGCCTGACAGGAGACTACGAGCAGTACTTC.

Here the CDR3 DNA reads TGTGCCAGTAGTCTCGGACAGGAGGGAGCTTTCTTT. It translates to CASSLGQEGAFF. The chain employs TRBV19 and TRBJ1-1; 7 positions match TRBD1. V was pared by 5 bases and J by 10 bases, with 7 bases of the junction left unmatched. CDR3 length equals 12 residues. The germline gives CDR1 LNHDA, CDR2 SQIVND (reference sequence).

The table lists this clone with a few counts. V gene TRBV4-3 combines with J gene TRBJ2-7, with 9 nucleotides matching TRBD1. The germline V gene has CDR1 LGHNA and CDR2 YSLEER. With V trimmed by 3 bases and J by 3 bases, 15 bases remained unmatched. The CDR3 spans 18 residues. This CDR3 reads CASSHRLTGTGIVYEQYF. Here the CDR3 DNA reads TGCGCCAGCAGCCACCGCCTTACCGGGACAGGGATCGTCTACGAGCAGTACTTC.

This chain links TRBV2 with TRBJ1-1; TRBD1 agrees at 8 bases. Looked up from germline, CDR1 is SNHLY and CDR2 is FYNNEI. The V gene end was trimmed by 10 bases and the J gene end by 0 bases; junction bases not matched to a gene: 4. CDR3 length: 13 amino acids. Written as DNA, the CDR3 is TGTGCCACCAGGACAGGGATGAACACTGAAGCTTTCTTT. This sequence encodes CATRTGMNTEAFF.

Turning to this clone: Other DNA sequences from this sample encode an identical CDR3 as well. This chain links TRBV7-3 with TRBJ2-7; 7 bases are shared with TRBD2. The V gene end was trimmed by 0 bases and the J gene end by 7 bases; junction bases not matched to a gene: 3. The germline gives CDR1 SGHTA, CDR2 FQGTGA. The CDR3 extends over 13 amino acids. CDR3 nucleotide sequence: TGTGCCAGCAGCTTAACTAGCGGGCGTGAGCAGTACTTC. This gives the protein CASSLTSGREQYF.

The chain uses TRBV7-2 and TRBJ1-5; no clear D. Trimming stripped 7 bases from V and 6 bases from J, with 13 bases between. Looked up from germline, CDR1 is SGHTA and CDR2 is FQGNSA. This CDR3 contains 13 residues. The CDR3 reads CASNLGFGQPQHF. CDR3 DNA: TGTGCCAGCAATCTAGGTTTCGGTCAGCCCCAGCATTTT. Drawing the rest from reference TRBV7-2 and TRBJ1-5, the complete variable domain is GAGVSQSPSNKVTEKGKDVELRCDPISGHTALYWYRQSLGQGLEFLIYFQGNSAPDKSGLPSDRFSAERTGGSVSTLTIQRTQQEDSAVYLCASNLGFGQPQHFGDGTRLSIL.

CDR3: CASSYVGDPNEQFF. CDR3 bases: TGTGCCAGCAGTTATGTGGGGGATCCCAATGAGCAGTTCTTC. The V gene is TRBV6-1, the J gene TRBJ2-1; TRBD1 or TRBD2 may be the D gene (5 bases each). The length of the CDR3 is 14 residues. Trimming shortened V by 5 bases and J by 6 bases, and 14 bases separated the two germline ends. Germline assignment: CDR1 MNHNS and CDR2 SASEGT.

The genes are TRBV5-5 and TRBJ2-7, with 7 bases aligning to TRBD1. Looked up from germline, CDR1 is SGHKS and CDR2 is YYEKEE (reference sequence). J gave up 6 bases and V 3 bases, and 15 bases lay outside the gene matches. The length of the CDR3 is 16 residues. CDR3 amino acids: CASSSDVRTGPPEQYF. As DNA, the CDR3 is TGTGCCAGCAGCTCCGACGTGCGGACAGGACCCCCCGAGCAGTACTTC. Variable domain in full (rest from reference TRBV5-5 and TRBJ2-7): DAGVTQSPTHLIKTRGQQVTLRCSPISGHKSVSWYQQVLGQGPQFIFQYYEKEERGRGNFPDRFSARQFPNYSSELNVNALLLGDSALYLCASSSDVRTGPPEQYFGPGTRLTVT.